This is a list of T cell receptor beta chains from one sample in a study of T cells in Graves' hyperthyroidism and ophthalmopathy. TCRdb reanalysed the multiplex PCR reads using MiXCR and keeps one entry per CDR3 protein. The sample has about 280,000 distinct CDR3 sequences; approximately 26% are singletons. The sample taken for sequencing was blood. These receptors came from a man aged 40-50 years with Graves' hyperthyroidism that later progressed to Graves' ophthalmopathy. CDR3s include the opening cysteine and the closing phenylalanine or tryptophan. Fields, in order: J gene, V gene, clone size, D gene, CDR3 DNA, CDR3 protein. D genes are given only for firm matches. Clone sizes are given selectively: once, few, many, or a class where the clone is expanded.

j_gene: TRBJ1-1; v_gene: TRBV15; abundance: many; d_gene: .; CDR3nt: TGTGCCACCAGCAGAGATTGGGGGGAAGAAGCTTTCTTT; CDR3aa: CATSRDWGEEAFF
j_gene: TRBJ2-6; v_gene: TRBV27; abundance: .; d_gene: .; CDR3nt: TGTGCCAGCAGACGGAGCTCTGGGGCCAACGTCCTGACTTTC; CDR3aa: CASRRSSGANVLTF
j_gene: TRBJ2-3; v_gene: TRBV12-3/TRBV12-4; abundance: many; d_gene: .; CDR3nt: TGTGCCAGCAGTTTCGGTGGGAGCACAGATACGCAGTATTTT; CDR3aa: CASSFGGSTDTQYF
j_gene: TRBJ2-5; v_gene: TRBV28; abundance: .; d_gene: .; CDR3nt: TGTGCCAGCAGCGACACAGGGGGAGGGGAGACCCAGTACTTC; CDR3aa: CASSDTGGGETQYF
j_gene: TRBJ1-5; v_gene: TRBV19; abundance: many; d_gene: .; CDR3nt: TGTGCCAGTAGTATAGGCGGTACTGGTCAGCCCCAGCATTTT; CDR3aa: CASSIGGTGQPQHF
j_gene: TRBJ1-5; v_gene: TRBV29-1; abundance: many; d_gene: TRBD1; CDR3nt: TGCAGCGTTTCTGGACAGGAGGGTCAGCCCCAGCATTTT; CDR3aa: CSVSGQEGQPQHF
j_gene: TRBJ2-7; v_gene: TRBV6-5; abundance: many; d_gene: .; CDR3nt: TGTGCCAGCATGGTTGAGGGGTCCTACGAGCAGTACTTC; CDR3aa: CASMVEGSYEQYF
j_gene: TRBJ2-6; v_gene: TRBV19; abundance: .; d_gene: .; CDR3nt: TGTGCCAGTAGTATAGTCCTCCCGGGAAGTTCTGGGGCCAACGTCCTGACTTTC; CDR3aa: CASSIVLPGSSGANVLTF
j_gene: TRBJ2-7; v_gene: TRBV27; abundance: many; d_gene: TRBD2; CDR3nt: TGTGCCAGCAGCCCAGCGGGAGGTAATTACGAGCAGTACTTC; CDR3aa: CASSPAGGNYEQYF
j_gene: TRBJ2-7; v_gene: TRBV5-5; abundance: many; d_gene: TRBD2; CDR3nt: TGTGCCAGCAGCTTCGGACTAGCGGGAGGCGAGCAGTACTTC; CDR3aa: CASSFGLAGGEQYF
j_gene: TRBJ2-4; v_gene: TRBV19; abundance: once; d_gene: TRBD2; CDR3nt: TGTGCCAGTAAGTCCGGGACTAGCGGGAACTGGAGGAACATTCAGTACTTC; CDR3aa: CASKSGTSGNWRNIQYF
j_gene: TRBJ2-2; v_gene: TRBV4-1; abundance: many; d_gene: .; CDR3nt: TGCGCCAGCAGCCAAGTCTTCGGGTACACCGGGGAGCTGTTTTTT; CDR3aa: CASSQVFGYTGELFF
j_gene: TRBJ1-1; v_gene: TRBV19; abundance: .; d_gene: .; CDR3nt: TGTGCCAGTAGTCCCAGAGCTCTAGGGAACACTGAAGCTTTCTTT; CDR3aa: CASSPRALGNTEAFF
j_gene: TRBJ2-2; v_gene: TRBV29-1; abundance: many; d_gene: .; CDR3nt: TGCAGCGTGGCTGACATGAACACCGGGGAGCTGTTTTTT; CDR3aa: CSVADMNTGELFF
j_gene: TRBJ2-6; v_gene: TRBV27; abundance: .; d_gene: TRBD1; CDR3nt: TGTGCCAGCAGTTCGACAGGGATTCCCTCTGGGGCCAACGTCCTGACTTTC; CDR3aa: CASSSTGIPSGANVLTF
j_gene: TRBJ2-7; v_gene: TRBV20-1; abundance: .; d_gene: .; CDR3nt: TGCAGTGCTAGAACTAGCAGGGTTGCCGAGCAGTACTTC; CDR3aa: CSARTSRVAEQYF
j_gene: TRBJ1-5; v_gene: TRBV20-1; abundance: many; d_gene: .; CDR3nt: TGCAGTGCTAGGGCTGGGGCGAGCAATCAGCCCCAGCATTTT; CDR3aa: CSARAGASNQPQHF
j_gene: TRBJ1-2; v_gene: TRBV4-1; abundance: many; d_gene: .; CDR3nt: TGCGCCAGCAGCCAAGGAGAGACAGTTAACTATGGCTACACCTTC; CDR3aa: CASSQGETVNYGYTF
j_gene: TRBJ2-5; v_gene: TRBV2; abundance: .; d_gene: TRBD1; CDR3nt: TGTGCCAGCAGTGCGGGACAGGGGAAGGAGACCCAGTACTTC; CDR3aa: CASSAGQGKETQYF
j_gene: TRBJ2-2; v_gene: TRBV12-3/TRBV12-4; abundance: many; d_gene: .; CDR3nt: TGTGCCAGCAGTTTAACGGGATGGGAGCTGTTTTTT; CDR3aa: CASSLTGWELFF
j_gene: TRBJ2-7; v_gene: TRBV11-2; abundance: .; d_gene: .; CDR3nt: TGTGCCAGCAGCTTACAGCAGGGAGGCCTCTACGAGCAGTACTTC; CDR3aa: CASSLQQGGLYEQYF
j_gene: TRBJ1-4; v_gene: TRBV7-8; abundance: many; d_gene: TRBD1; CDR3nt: TGTGCCAGCAGCCCGCGGGACAGAAATGAAAAACTGTTTTTT; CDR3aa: CASSPRDRNEKLFF
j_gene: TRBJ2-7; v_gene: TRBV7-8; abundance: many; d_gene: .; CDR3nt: TGTGCCAGCGTGGCCAACCTCCACTACGAGCAGTACTTC; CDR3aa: CASVANLHYEQYF
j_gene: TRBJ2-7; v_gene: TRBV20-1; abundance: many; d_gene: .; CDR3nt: TGCAGTGCGGCCGAGACAACGGCCTACGAGCAGTACTTC; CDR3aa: CSAAETTAYEQYF
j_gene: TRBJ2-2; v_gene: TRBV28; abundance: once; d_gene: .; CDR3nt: TGTGCCAGCAGTTTAATCGGATACGGGGAGCTGTTTTTT; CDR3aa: CASSLIGYGELFF
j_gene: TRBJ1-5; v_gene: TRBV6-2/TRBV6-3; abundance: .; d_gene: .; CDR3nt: TGTGCCAGCAGACTCCGCCGGGGGCCTGGGCAGCCCCAGCATTTT; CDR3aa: CASRLRRGPGQPQHF
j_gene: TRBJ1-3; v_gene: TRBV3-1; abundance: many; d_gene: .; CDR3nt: TGTGCCAGCAGCCAAGATACCGGAAACACCATATATTTT; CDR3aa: CASSQDTGNTIYF